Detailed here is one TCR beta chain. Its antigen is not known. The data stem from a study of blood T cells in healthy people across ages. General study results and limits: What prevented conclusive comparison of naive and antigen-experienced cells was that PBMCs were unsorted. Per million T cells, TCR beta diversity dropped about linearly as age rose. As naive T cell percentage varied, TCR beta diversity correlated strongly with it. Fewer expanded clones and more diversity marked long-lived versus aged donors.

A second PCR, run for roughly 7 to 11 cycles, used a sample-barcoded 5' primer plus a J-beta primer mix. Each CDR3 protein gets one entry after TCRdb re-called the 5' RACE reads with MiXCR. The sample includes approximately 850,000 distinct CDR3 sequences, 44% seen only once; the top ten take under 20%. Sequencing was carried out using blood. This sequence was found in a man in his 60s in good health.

CDR3 DNA sequence: TGTGCCAGCAGTTTAGGCCGGAGTACTAACTATGGCTACACCTTC. Translated: CASSLGRSTNYGYTF. The rearrangement links TRBV28 to TRBJ1-2; no firm D call. V gave up 2 bases and J gave up 0 bases, with 10 bases separating them. The germline CDR1 and CDR2 sequences are MDHEN and SYDVKM. This CDR3 is 15 amino acids long.